A selection of T cell receptor beta chains follows, all from one sample in a study of T cells in Graves' hyperthyroidism and ophthalmopathy. TCRdb processed the multiplex PCR reads anew with MiXCR; each CDR3 protein has one entry. This sample has around 690,000 distinct CDR3 sequences, with roughly a sixth found just once. The sample consisted of blood. The receptors stem from a man in his fifties with Graves' hyperthyroidism. Each CDR3 is given with its conserved first and last residue. Fields, in order: V gene, clone size, D gene, J gene, CDR3 protein, CDR3 DNA. The D gene is left open where the match is weak. Some rows mark clone size as missing; the rest say once, few, many or name a class of expanded clone.

>TRBV7-9|many|TRBD1|TRBJ1-1
CASSLGQKNTEAFF
TGTGCCAGCAGCTTGGGACAGAAGAACACTGAAGCTTTCTTT
>TRBV12-3/TRBV12-4|many|TRBD2|TRBJ2-1
CASSLLVWTSGSFGNNEQFF
TGTGCCAGCAGTCTCTTAGTTTGGACTAGCGGGAGTTTTGGCAACAATGAGCAGTTCTTC
>TRBV11-1|many|TRBD2|TRBJ2-5
CASSATSRKETQYF
TGTGCCAGCAGCGCGACTAGCAGAAAGGAGACCCAGTACTTC
>TRBV30|many|NA|TRBJ1-1
CAWSVQTNTEAFF
TGTGCCTGGAGTGTGCAGACCAACACTGAAGCTTTCTTT
>TRBV14|NA|NA|TRBJ2-3
CASSQELYTDTQYF
TGTGCCAGCAGCCAAGAACTATATACAGATACGCAGTATTTT
>TRBV7-9|many|TRBD1|TRBJ1-1
CASSHRPQTGDLEAFF
TGTGCCAGCAGCCATCGACCCCAGACAGGGGATCTTGAAGCTTTCTTT
>TRBV27|NA|TRBD2|TRBJ2-1
CASSLSLAGVGEQFF
TGTGCCAGCAGTTTATCCCTAGCGGGAGTAGGTGAGCAGTTCTTC
>TRBV24-1|few|NA|TRBJ2-1
CATSVAGRGSYNEQFF
TGTGCCACCAGTGTTGCAGGGCGGGGCTCCTACAATGAGCAGTTCTTC
>TRBV5-4|many|TRBD2|TRBJ2-7
CASSAKGREGYEQYF
TGTGCCAGCAGCGCGAAGGGGCGGGAGGGCTACGAGCAGTACTTC
>TRBV5-1|many|NA|TRBJ1-1
CASSLGDLGTEAFF
TGCGCCAGCAGCTTGGGGGACCTCGGCACTGAAGCTTTCTTT
>TRBV6-5|many|TRBD2|TRBJ2-5
CASSYYAGVGETQYF
TGTGCCAGCAGTTACTACGCGGGAGTGGGAGAGACCCAGTACTTC
>TRBV6-2/TRBV6-3|NA|TRBD1|TRBJ2-1
CASSYDRTGFFYNEQFF
TGTGCCAGCAGTTACGACAGGACAGGGTTCTTCTACAATGAGCAGTTCTTC
>TRBV12-3/TRBV12-4|many|NA|TRBJ1-1
CASSYSGMNTEAFF
TGTGCCAGCAGTTACTCGGGTATGAACACTGAAGCTTTCTTT
>TRBV4-1|NA|NA|TRBJ2-1
CASSHPRLGNEQFF
TGCGCCAGCAGCCATCCGCGACTAGGCAATGAGCAGTTCTTC
>TRBV5-1|few|TRBD2|TRBJ2-3
CASSPLMTSGSTDTQYF
TGCGCCAGCAGCCCCCTTATGACTAGCGGGAGCACAGATACGCAGTATTTT
>TRBV11-2|NA|TRBD2|TRBJ2-1
CASSLHGTSGRKDNEQFF
TGTGCCAGCAGCTTACATGGGACTAGCGGGAGGAAAGACAATGAGCAGTTCTTC
>TRBV28|NA|TRBD1|TRBJ2-2
CASSAPPGTGVTGELFF
TGTGCCAGCAGTGCACCCCCCGGGACAGGGGTTACCGGGGAGCTGTTTTTT
>TRBV19|many|NA|TRBJ1-1
CASVLSGVNTEAFF
TGTGCCAGCGTTCTGTCTGGGGTGAACACTGAAGCTTTCTTT
>TRBV3-1|few|TRBD1|TRBJ1-1
CASSRGTGVDTEAFF
TGTGCCAGCAGCCGCGGGACAGGGGTCGACACTGAAGCTTTCTTT
>TRBV20-1|NA|NA|TRBJ1-1
CSASGLGTEAFF
TGCAGTGCTTCAGGGTTGGGCACTGAAGCTTTCTTT
>TRBV5-1|many|NA|TRBJ1-6
CASSLVPGDRSSPLHF
TGCGCCAGCAGCCTCGTTCCCGGGGACCGGAGTTCACCCCTCCACTTT
>TRBV28|once|NA|TRBJ2-5
CAGRRTYGGPQETQYF
TGTGCCGGCAGGCGTACGTATGGGGGGCCCCAAGAGACGCAGTACTTC
>TRBV7-9|few|NA|TRBJ1-2
CASSLAGGAGYTF
TGTGCCAGCAGCTTAGCCGGCGGGGCTGGCTACACCTTC
>TRBV28|many|NA|TRBJ1-3
CASSLESDGNTIYF
TGTGCCAGCAGTTTAGAGTCCGATGGAAACACCATATATTTT
>TRBV2|many|NA|TRBJ2-3
CASSPRQPTDTQYF
TGTGCCAGCAGTCCACGACAGCCCACAGATACGCAGTATTTT
>TRBV6-2/TRBV6-3|NA|TRBD2|TRBJ2-3
CASSISGSADTQYF
TGTGCCAGCAGCATTAGCGGGAGTGCAGATACGCAGTATTTT
>TRBV7-9|few|NA|TRBJ2-7
CASSLARFGQRDYEQYF
TGTGCCAGCAGCTTAGCTCGTTTTGGACAGAGAGATTACGAGCAGTACTTC
>TRBV28|NA|TRBD2|TRBJ2-3
CASSFREGPGQYF
TGTGCCAGCAGTTTCCGGGAGGGTCCTGGTCAGTATTTT
>TRBV6-1|NA|NA|TRBJ1-1
CASSGRQAVTEAFF
TGTGCCAGCAGTGGACGGCAAGCGGTCACTGAAGCTTTCTTT
>TRBV6-1|few|NA|TRBJ2-1
CASSEYWGVNEQFF
TGTGCCAGCAGTGAATACTGGGGAGTCAATGAGCAGTTCTTC
>TRBV24-1|few|TRBD1|TRBJ1-5
CATSETGRSQHF
TGTGCCACCAGTGAGACAGGGCGATCCCAGCATTTT
>TRBV6-1|NA|NA|TRBJ1-4
CASSTKGGIEDEKLFF
TGTGCCAGCAGTACGAAGGGGGGGATTGAGGATGAAAAACTGTTTTTT
>TRBV2|many|NA|TRBJ2-3
CASEVAGTDTQYF
TGTGCCAGCGAGGTAGCAGGCACAGATACGCAGTATTTT
>TRBV7-7|few|NA|TRBJ2-2
CASSLLGPSNGELFF
TGTGCTAGCAGCTTACTGGGCCCATCAAACGGGGAGCTGTTTTTT
>TRBV29-1|NA|NA|TRBJ2-7
CSVPGLASYEQYF
TGCAGCGTTCCCGGGCTAGCCTCCTACGAGCAGTACTTC
>TRBV7-9|NA|NA|TRBJ1-4
CASSSATTNEKLFF
TGTGCCAGCAGCTCAGCCACAACTAATGAAAAACTGTTTTTT
>TRBV19|few|NA|TRBJ1-2
CASSIGSPIYGYTF
TGTGCCAGTAGTATAGGCAGCCCCATCTATGGCTACACCTTC
>TRBV20-1|NA|TRBD1|TRBJ2-4
CSAGGQGTIAKNIQYF
TGCAGTGCCGGCGGACAGGGAACCATAGCCAAAAACATTCAGTACTTC
>TRBV9|few|NA|TRBJ1-3
CASSPRVVNSGNTIYF
TGTGCCAGCAGCCCAAGGGTGGTCAACTCTGGAAACACCATATATTTT
>TRBV6-1|many|NA|TRBJ1-5
CASSEVGIDQPQHF
TGTGCCAGCAGTGAGGTAGGGATCGATCAGCCCCAGCATTTT
>TRBV30|many|TRBD1|TRBJ2-1
CAWSVRDRGYNEQFF
TGTGCCTGGAGTGTCCGGGACAGGGGGTACAATGAGCAGTTCTTC
>TRBV7-9|NA|NA|TRBJ1-4
CASSLGEGGEKLFF
TGTGCCAGCAGCTTAGGGGAAGGTGGAGAAAAACTGTTTTTT
>TRBV24-1|NA|TRBD2|TRBJ2-1
CATSETLAGGRYEQFF
TGTGCCACCAGTGAAACACTAGCGGGAGGTCGGTATGAGCAGTTCTTC
>TRBV6-1|NA|NA|TRBJ1-2
CASSLDKNYGYTF
TGTGCCAGCAGTTTAGACAAGAACTATGGCTACACCTTC
>TRBV7-9|NA|TRBD2|TRBJ2-5
CASQSGGAQETQYF
TGTGCCAGCCAATCCGGGGGGGCTCAAGAGACCCAGTACTTC
>TRBV28|few|TRBD1|TRBJ1-1
CASSFRGWGTEAFF
TGTGCCAGCAGTTTCAGGGGGTGGGGGACTGAAGCTTTCTTT
>TRBV5-1|few|NA|TRBJ2-1
CASRQVMGSYNEQLF
TGCGCCAGTAGACAGGTAATGGGGTCCTACAATGAGCAGCTCTTC
>TRBV18|NA|NA|TRBJ1-4
CASSPQGFVATNEKLFF
TGTGCCAGCTCTCCGCAGGGGTTTGTTGCAACTAATGAAAAACTGTTTTTT
>TRBV24-1|many|NA|TRBJ2-5
CATSDPYQETQYF
TGTGCCACCAGTGACCCGTACCAAGAGACCCAGTACTTC